This is a list of T cell receptor beta chains from one sample in a study of human T cells and chemical hapten exposure. TCRdb itself ran the RACE reads through MiXCR, one entry per CDR3 protein. The table lists 150,000 to 200,000 distinct CDR3 sequences, approximately 20% of them singletons. Source: whole blood, taken in connection with sensitization to the hapten diphenylcyclopropenone (DPC). Receptor source: a woman between 50 and 59 years old with alopecia areata. Some clones in this sample may be carry-over from other donors' samples. Each CDR3 is given with its conserved first and last residue. D genes are given only for firm matches. Part of the rows lack a size; the others show once, few, many or a class for expanded clones.

CDR3 DNA,CDR3 protein,J gene,D gene,clone size,V gene
TGCGCCAGCAGCTTGGGGCAGCCGGGCCAGCCCCAGCATTTT,CASSLGQPGQPQHF,TRBJ1-5,.,few,TRBV5-1
TGTGCCAGCAGCTTAGGAGGAGGTGGCGGCCAAGAGACCCAGTACTTC,CASSLGGGGGQETQYF,TRBJ2-5,.,few,TRBV11-2
TGCGCCAGCAGCTTGGCTGAGCATAATGAAAAACTGTTTTTT,CASSLAEHNEKLFF,TRBJ1-4,.,.,TRBV5-1
TGCAGTGCTTCATCCGGGACAGGGAGGTTTCAGTTCTTC,CSASSGTGRFQFF,TRBJ2-1,TRBD1,few,TRBV20-1
TGCGCCAGCAGCTTCTCCATTGGTCTGAGCCCAGATACGCAGTATTTT,CASSFSIGLSPDTQYF,TRBJ2-3,.,.,TRBV5-1
TGTGCCAGCAGAAGCGGGGTCCAACAGCCCCAGCATTTT,CASRSGVQQPQHF,TRBJ1-5,.,.,TRBV6-5
TGTGCCAGCAGCTTGCAGGATGGGGGGTACGAGCAGTACTTC,CASSLQDGGYEQYF,TRBJ2-7,.,few,TRBV7-2
TGTGCCACGATACCGGGACTAGCGGGGAACAATGAGCAGTTCTTC,CATIPGLAGNNEQFF,TRBJ2-1,TRBD2,few,TRBV10-3
TGTGCCAGCAGTTTCAGTTTGGCGACTCGGGCCTACGAGCAGTACTTC,CASSFSLATRAYEQYF,TRBJ2-7,.,few,TRBV27
TGTGCTAGTAGGACAGGTGAGAGGACTGAAGCTTTCTTT,CASRTGERTEAFF,TRBJ1-1,TRBD1,few,TRBV12-5
TGTGCCAGTACCAGAAGGGGGGAGAATGAAAAACTGTTTTTT,CASTRRGENEKLFF,TRBJ1-4,.,.,TRBV19
TGTGCCAGCAGCTCCGGAGGGGGGTGGCCCCAGCATTTT,CASSSGGGWPQHF,TRBJ1-5,.,.,TRBV7-2
TGCAGTGCTAGCGGGGCCAGCTCCTACAATGAGCAGTTCTTC,CSASGASSYNEQFF,TRBJ2-1,.,.,TRBV20-1
TGTGCCAGCAGCTTAGGAAGCTGGACCACCTACAATGAGCAGTTCTTC,CASSLGSWTTYNEQFF,TRBJ2-1,.,.,TRBV7-2
TGTGCCAGCAGCTTAGCAGGGGGCGACTACGAGCAGTACTTC,CASSLAGGDYEQYF,TRBJ2-7,TRBD1,few,TRBV7-9
TGTGCCAGCAGCCGCGTACTAGCGGGAGTTAATGAGCAGTTCTTC,CASSRVLAGVNEQFF,TRBJ2-1,TRBD2,.,TRBV6-6
TGCAGTGCTATCCCAGTGGGTAACTATGGCTACACCTTC,CSAIPVGNYGYTF,TRBJ1-2,.,.,TRBV20-1
TGTGCCAGCAGCCTAGAAGCCGGGACTAGCCCGAAGCAGTTCTTC,CASSLEAGTSPKQFF,TRBJ2-1,TRBD2,once,TRBV7-9
TGTGCCAGCAGCTTTGGGCCGGGGGACACCTACGAGCAGTACTTC,CASSFGPGDTYEQYF,TRBJ2-7,.,.,TRBV5-6
TGCAGTGCTAGAGTTACAGGAAGGCGCTATGGCTACACCTTC,CSARVTGRRYGYTF,TRBJ1-2,.,.,TRBV20-1
TGCGCCAGCAGCTTGGTGGCCGGGACAGTCTCCTACGAGCAGTACTTC,CASSLVAGTVSYEQYF,TRBJ2-7,TRBD1,few,TRBV5-1
TGCAGCGTGCGGAGACTACTAGCGGGTGAGCAGTACTTC,CSVRRLLAGEQYF,TRBJ2-7,TRBD2,few,TRBV29-1
TGTGCCAGCGGCTGGCGGGAGCAGTACTTC,CASGWREQYF,TRBJ2-7,.,.,TRBV27
TGTGCCAGCGGAAGGGGTAACGAGCAGTACTTC,CASGRGNEQYF,TRBJ2-7,.,few,TRBV3-1
TGTGCCAGCTCACCGGGACAGAACACTGAAGCTTTCTTT,CASSPGQNTEAFF,TRBJ1-1,.,.,TRBV18
TGTGCCAGCAGCTTAGCTGGCGGAGGCTACACCTTC,CASSLAGGGYTF,TRBJ1-2,.,many,TRBV7-2
TGTGCCATCGAAAAAAAGCGGGAGGTCGGCAATGAGCAGTTCTTC,CAIEKKREVGNEQFF,TRBJ2-1,TRBD2,.,TRBV10-3
TGTGCCAGCAGCCTATTAGCGGGAGGAGGGGTAGATACGCAGTATTTT,CASSLLAGGGVDTQYF,TRBJ2-3,TRBD2,.,TRBV4-2
TGTGCCAGCAGCTACGGGACTAGCGGGAGGGTGGATACGCAGTATTTT,CASSYGTSGRVDTQYF,TRBJ2-3,TRBD2,few,TRBV7-2
TGTGCCAGCAGCCCTGGGACTAGCTCTGTCCGGAACACCGGGGAGCTGTTTTTT,CASSPGTSSVRNTGELFF,TRBJ2-2,TRBD2,.,TRBV4-2
TGTGCCAGCGGTCCGACAGGATCTACTGGAAACACCATATATTTT,CASGPTGSTGNTIYF,TRBJ1-3,.,few,TRBV6-6
TGTGCCAGCAGTGGTGCGAGGGGGCGGCAGCCCCAGCATTTT,CASSGARGRQPQHF,TRBJ1-5,TRBD1,few,TRBV2
TGTGCCAGCAGCTTAGAGGCATACTATGGCTACACCTTC,CASSLEAYYGYTF,TRBJ1-2,.,.,TRBV7-9
TGCAGTGCTAGAGATGGGAGGGGGGGTGGAAACACCATATATTTT,CSARDGRGGGNTIYF,TRBJ1-3,.,many,TRBV20-1
TGCAGTGCTAGAGCTCCAGGACTAGCGGGGTCCTACAATGAGCAGTTCTTC,CSARAPGLAGSYNEQFF,TRBJ2-1,TRBD2,.,TRBV20-1
TGCGCCAGCAGTGAGTCGGGAAGACCAGATACGCAGTATTTT,CASSESGRPDTQYF,TRBJ2-3,.,.,TRBV10-1
TGTGCCAGCAGCCGGTCTACAGGTTCTGGGGCCAACGTCCTGACTTTC,CASSRSTGSGANVLTF,TRBJ2-6,.,.,TRBV3-1
TGCAGTGCTTTCAGAGCGGGAGTCGACGAGCAGTACTTC,CSAFRAGVDEQYF,TRBJ2-7,TRBD2,.,TRBV20-1
TGTGCCAGCAGTGAATATAGGTTAAATGAGCAGTTCTTC,CASSEYRLNEQFF,TRBJ2-1,.,.,TRBV2
TGTGCCAGCAGCCCATCGGCGGGCTTTTACAATGAGCAGTTCTTC,CASSPSAGFYNEQFF,TRBJ2-1,.,.,TRBV7-2
TGCAGTACCGAACCCAGGGGGAGGCCCTACAATGAGCAGTTCTTC,CSTEPRGRPYNEQFF,TRBJ2-1,.,few,TRBV20-1
TGTGCCAGCAGCCAAGCGGACAGTATATCTTCACCCCTCCACTTT,CASSQADSISSPLHF,TRBJ1-6,.,.,TRBV3-1
TGTGCCATCAGTGAGGCAGGGAGGGATTCACCCCTCCACTTT,CAISEAGRDSPLHF,TRBJ1-6,.,.,TRBV10-3
TGCAGCGTTGCCGGAAATCGACAGGGTTCCTACGAGCAGTACTTC,CSVAGNRQGSYEQYF,TRBJ2-7,TRBD1,.,TRBV29-1